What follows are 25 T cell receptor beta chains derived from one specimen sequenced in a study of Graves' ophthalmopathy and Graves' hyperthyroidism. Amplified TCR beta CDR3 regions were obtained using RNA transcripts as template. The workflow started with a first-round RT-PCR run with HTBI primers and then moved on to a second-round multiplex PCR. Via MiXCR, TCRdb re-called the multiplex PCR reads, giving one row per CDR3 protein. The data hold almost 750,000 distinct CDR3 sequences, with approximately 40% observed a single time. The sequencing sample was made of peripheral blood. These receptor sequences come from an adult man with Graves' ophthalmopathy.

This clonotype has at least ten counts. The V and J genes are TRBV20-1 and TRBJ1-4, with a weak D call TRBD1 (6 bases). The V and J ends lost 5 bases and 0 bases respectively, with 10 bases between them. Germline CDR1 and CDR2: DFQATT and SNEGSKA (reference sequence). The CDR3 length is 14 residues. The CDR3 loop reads CSAGTGTTNEKLFF. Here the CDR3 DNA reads TGCAGTGCTGGTACAGGGACAACTAATGAAAAACTGTTTTTT.

The CDR3: CSVELAVGPLGVYGYTF. Here the CDR3 DNA reads TGCAGCGTTGAATTGGCAGTGGGACCGCTTGGTGTCTATGGCTACACCTTC. The J gene is TRBJ1-2, the V gene TRBV29-1, with D perhaps matching TRBD1 (5 bases). Trimming pared 2 bases from V and 4 bases from J, leaving 23 bases between. The germline V gene encodes CDR1 SQVTM and CDR2 ANQGSEA. This CDR3 spans 17 amino acids.

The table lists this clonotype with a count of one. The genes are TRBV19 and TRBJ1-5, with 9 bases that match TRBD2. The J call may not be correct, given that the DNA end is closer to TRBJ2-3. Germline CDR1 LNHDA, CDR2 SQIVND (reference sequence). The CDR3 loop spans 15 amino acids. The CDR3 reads CASSFGTSRSDTQYF. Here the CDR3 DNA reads TGTGCCAGTAGTTTCGGGACTAGCAGGTCAGATACGCAGTATTTT.

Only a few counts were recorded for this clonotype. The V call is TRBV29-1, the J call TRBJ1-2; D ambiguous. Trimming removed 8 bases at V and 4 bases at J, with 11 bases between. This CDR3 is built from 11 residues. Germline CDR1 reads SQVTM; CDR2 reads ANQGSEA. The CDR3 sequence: CSPTLGYGYTF. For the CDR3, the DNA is TGCAGCCCGACCTTGGGCTATGGCTACACCTTC. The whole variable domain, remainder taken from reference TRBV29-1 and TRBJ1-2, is SAVISQKPSRDICQRGTSLTIQCQVDSQVTMMFWYRQQPGQSLTLIATANQGSEATYESGFVIDKFPISRPNLTFSTLTVSNMSPEDSSIYLCSPTLGYGYTFGSGTRLTVV.

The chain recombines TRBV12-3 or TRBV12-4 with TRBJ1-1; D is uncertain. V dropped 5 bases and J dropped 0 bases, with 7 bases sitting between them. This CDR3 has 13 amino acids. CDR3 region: CASSDDMNTEAFF. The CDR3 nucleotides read TGTGCCAGCAGTGACGACATGAACACTGAAGCTTTCTTT.

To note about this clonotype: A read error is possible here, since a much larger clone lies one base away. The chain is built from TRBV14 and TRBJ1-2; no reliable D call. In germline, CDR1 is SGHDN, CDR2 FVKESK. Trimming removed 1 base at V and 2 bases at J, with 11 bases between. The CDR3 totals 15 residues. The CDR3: CASSQGVTDNYGYTF. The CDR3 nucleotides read TGTGCCAGCAGCCAAGGAGTCACGGACAACTATGGCTACACCTTC. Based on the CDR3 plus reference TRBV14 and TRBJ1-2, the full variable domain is EAGVTQFPSHSVIEKGQTVTLRCDPISGHDNLYWYRRVMGKEIKFLLHFVKESKQDESGMPNNRFLAERTGGTYSTLKVQPAELEDSGVYFCASSQGVTDNYGYTFGSGTRLTVV.

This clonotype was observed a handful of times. The CDR3 is CASSYDPDGNYGYTF. CDR3 in DNA: TGTGCCAGCAGTTATGACCCGGACGGAAACTATGGCTACACCTTC. The V and J genes are TRBV6-1 and TRBJ1-2; D not resolved. CDR1 is MNHNS and CDR2 is SASEGT in the germline V gene. V was pared by 5 bases and J by 2 bases, with 15 bases between. The CDR3 consists of 15 residues.

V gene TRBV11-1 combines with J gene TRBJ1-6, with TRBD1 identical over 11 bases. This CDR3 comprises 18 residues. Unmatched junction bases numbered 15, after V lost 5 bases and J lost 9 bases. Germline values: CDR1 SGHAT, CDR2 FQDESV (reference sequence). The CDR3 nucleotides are TGTGCCAGCAGCGTTGAATTTGGGACAGGGGGTATAGGTTCACCCCTCCACTTT. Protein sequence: CASSVEFGTGGIGSPLHF.

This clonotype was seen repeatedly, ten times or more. The CDR3 DNA reads as TGTGCCAGTAGCCGTCAGAGGGGTTCACCCCTCCACTTT. This codes for CASSRQRGSPLHF. The chain recombines TRBV19 with TRBJ1-6; tentatively, D is TRBD1 (5 bases). V was clipped by 6 bases and J by 9 bases, with 12 bases between them. CDR1 is LNHDA and CDR2 is SQIVND in the germline V gene (reference sequence). The CDR3 contains 13 residues.

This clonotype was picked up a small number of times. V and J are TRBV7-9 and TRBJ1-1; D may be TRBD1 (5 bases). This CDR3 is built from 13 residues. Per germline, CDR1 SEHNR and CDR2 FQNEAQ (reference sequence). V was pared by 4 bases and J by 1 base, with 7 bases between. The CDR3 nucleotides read TGTGCCAGCAGCTGGGGGGAGAACACTGAAGCTTTCTTT. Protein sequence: CASSWGENTEAFF.

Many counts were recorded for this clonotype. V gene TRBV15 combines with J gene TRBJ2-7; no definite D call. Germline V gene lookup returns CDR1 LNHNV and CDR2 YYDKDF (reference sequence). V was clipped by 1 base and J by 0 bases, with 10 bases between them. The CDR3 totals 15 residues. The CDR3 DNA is TGTGCCACCAGCAGAGGACTGACCGGCTCCTACGAGCAGTACTTC. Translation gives CATSRGLTGSYEQYF.

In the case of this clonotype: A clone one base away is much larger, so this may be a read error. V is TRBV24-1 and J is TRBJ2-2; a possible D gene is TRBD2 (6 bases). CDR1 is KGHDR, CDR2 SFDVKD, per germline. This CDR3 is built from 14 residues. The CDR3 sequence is CVTSPGANTGELFF. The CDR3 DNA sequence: TGTGTCACCAGTCCGGGAGCCAACACCGGGGAGCTGTTTTTT.

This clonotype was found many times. CDR3 sequence: CATSAWGSNQPQHF. The CDR3 nucleotides are TGTGCCACCAGTGCGTGGGGTTCTAATCAGCCCCAGCATTTT. The chain has TRBV24-1 and TRBJ1-5; no firm D call. Trimming removed 5 bases from V and 4 bases from J, with 11 bases in between. Germline loops: CDR1 KGHDR, CDR2 SFDVKD. The CDR3 is made up of 14 amino acids.

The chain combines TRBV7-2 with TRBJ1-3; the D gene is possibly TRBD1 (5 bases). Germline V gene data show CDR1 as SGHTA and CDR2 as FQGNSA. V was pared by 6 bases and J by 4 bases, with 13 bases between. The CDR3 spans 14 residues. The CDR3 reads CASRRGSWGNTIYF. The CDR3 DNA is TGTGCCAGCAGAAGGGGTTCGTGGGGAAACACCATATATTTT.

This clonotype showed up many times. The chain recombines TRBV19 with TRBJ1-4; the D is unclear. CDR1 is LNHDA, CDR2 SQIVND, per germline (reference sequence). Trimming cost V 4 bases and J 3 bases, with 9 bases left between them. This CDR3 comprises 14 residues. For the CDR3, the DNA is TGTGCCAGTAGTACCCGGACGGCTAATGAAAAACTGTTTTTT. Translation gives CASSTRTANEKLFF.

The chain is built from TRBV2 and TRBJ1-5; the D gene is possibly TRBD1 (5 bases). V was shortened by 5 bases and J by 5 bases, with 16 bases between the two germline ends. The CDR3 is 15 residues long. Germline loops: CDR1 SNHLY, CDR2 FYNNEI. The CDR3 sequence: CASSSDVGDYQPQHF. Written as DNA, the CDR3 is TGTGCCAGCAGTTCGGACGTGGGGGATTATCAGCCCCAGCATTTT.

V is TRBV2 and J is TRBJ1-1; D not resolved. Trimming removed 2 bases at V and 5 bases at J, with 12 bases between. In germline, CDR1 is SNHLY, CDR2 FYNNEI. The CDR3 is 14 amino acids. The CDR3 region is CASSEWDYETEAFF. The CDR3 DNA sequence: TGTGCCAGCAGTGAATGGGATTACGAGACTGAAGCTTTCTTT.

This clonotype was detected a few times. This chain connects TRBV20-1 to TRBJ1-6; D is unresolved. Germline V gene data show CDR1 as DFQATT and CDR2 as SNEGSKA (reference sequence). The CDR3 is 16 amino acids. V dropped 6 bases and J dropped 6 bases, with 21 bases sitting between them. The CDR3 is CSACILGQDFNSPLHF. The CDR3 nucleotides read TGCAGTGCGTGTATCTTGGGTCAGGATTTTAATTCACCCCTCCACTTT.

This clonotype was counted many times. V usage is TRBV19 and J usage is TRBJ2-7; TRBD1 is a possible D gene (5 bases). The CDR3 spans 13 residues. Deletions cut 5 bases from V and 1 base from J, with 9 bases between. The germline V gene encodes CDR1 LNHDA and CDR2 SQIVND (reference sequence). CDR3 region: CASSEPGSYEQYF. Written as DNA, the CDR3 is TGTGCCAGTAGTGAGCCAGGGTCCTACGAGCAGTACTTC.

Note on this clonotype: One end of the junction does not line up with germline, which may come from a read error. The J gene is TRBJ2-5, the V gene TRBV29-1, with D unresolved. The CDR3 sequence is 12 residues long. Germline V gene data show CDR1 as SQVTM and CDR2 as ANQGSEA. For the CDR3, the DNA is TGCAGCGTTGGGGCACTACAAGAGGCCCAGTACTTC. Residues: CSVGALQEAQYF.

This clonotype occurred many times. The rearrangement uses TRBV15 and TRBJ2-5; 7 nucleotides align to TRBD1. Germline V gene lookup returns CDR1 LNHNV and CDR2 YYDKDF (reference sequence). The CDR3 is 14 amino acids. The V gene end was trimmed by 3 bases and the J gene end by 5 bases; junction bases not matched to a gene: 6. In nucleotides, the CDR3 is TGTGCCACCAGCAGGTCACAGGGGTGGGAGACCCAGTACTTC. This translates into CATSRSQGWETQYF. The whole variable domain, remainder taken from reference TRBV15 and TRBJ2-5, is DAMVIQNPRYQVTQFGKPVTLSCSQTLNHNVMYWYQQKSSQAPKLLFHYYDKDFNNEADTPDNFQSRRPNTSFCFLDIRSPGLGDTAMYLCATSRSQGWETQYFGPGTRLLVL.

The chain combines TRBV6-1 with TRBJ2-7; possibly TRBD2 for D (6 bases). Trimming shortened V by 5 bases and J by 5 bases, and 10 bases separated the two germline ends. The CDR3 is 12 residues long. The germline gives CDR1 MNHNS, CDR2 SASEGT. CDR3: CASSPSVDEQYF. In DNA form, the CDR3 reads TGTGCCAGCAGTCCTAGCGTGGACGAGCAGTACTTC.

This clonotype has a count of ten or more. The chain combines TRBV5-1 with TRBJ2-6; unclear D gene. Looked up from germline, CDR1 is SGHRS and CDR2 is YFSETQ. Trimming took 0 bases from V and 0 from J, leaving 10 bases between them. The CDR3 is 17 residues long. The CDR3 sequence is CASSLALRISGANVLTF. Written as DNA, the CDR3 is TGCGCCAGCAGCTTGGCCTTGCGGATCTCTGGGGCCAACGTCCTGACTTTC.

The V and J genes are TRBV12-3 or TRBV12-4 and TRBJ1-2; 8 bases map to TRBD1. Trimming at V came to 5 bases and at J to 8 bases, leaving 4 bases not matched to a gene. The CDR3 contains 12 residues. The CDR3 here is CASSRTGSGYTF. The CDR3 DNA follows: TGTGCCAGCAGTCGGACAGGGTCGGGCTACACCTTC.

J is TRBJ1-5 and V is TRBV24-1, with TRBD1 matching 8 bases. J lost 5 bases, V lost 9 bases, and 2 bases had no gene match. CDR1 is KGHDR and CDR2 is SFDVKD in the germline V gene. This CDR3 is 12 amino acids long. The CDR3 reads CATGTGYQPQHF. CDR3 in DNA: TGTGCCACCGGGACAGGCTATCAGCCCCAGCATTTT.